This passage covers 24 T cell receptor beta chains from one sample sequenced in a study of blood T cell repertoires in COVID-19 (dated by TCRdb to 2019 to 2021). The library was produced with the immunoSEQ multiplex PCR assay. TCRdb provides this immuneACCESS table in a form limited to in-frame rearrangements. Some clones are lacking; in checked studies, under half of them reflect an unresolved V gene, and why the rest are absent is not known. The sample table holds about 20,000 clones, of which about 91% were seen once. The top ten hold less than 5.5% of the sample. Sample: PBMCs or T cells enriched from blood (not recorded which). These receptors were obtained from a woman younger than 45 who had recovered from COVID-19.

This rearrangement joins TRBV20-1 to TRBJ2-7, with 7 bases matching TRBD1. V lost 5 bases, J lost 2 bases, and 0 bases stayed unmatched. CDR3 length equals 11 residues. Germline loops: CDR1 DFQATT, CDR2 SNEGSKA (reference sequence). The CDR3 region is CSADRAYEQYF. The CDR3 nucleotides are TGCAGTGCTGACAGGGCCTACGAGCAGTACTTC.

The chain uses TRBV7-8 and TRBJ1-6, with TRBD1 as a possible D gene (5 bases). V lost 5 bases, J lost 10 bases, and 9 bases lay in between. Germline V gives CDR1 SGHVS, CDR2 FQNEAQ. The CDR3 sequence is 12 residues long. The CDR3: CASSHRGSPLHF. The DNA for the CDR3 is TGTGCCAGCAGCCACCGGGGGTCACCCCTCCACTTT.

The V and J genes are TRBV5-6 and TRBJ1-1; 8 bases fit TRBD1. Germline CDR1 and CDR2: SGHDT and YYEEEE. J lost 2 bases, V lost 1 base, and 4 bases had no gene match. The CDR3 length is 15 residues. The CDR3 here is CASSLIRGRNTEAFF. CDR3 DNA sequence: TGTGCCAGCAGCTTGATCAGGGGGCGAAACACTGAAGCTTTCTTT.

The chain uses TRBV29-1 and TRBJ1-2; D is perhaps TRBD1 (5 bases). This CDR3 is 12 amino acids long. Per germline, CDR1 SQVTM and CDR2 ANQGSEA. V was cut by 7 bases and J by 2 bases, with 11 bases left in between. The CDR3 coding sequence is TGCAGCGGCCAAACAGGAAACTATGGCTACACCTTC. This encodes CSGQTGNYGYTF.

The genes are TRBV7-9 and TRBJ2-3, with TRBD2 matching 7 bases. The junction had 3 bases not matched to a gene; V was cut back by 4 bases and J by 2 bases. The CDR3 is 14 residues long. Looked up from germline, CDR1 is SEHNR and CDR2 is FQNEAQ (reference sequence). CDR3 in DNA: TGTGCCAGCAGCTGGGAGGGACTCACAGATACGCAGTATTTT. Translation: CASSWEGLTDTQYF.

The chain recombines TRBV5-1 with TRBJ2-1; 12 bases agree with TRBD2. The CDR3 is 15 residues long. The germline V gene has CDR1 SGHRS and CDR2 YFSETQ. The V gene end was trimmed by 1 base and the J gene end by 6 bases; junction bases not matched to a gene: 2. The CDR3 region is CASSLRLAGANEQFF. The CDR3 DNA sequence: TGCGCCAGCAGCTTGCGACTAGCGGGAGCCAATGAGCAGTTCTTC.

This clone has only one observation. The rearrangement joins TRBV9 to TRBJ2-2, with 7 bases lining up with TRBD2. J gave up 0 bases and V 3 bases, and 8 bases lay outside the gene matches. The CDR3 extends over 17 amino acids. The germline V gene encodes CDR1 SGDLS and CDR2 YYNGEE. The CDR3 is CASSALYGGSNTGELFF. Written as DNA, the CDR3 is TGTGCCAGCAGCGCCCTCTACGGGGGGTCGAACACCGGGGAGCTGTTTTTT. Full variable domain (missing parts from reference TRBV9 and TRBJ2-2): DSGVTQTPKHLITATGQRVTLRCSPRSGDLSVYWYQQSLDQGLQFLIQYYNGEERAKGNILERFSAQQFPDLHSELNLSSLELGDSALYFCASSALYGGSNTGELFFGEGSRLTVL.

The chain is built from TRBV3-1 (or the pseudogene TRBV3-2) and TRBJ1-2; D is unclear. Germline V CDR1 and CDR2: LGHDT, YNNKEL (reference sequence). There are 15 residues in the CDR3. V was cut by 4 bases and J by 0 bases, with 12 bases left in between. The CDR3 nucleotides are TGTGCCAGCAGCCCAGGCCCCAACTCTAACTATGGCTACACCTTC. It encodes CASSPGPNSNYGYTF.

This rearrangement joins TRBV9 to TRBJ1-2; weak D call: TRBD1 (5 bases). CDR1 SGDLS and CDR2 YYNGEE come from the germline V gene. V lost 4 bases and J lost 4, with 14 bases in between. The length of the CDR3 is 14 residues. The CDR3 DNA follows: TGTGCCAGCAGCTCAGCCCCCGGGGGCTATGGCTACACCTTC. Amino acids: CASSSAPGGYGYTF.

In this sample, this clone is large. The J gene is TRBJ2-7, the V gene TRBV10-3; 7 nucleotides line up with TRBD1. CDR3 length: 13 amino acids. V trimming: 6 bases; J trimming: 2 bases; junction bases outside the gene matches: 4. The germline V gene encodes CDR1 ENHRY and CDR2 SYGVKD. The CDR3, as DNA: TGTGCCATCAGATACGGGACAGCCTACGAGCAGTACTTC. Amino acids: CAIRYGTAYEQYF.

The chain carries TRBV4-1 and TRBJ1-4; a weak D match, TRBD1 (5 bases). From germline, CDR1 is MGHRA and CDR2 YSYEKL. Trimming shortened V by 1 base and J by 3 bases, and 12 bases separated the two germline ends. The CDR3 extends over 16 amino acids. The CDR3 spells CASSQVMDTANEKLFF. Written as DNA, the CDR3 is TGCGCCAGCAGCCAAGTTATGGACACTGCTAATGAAAAACTGTTTTTT.

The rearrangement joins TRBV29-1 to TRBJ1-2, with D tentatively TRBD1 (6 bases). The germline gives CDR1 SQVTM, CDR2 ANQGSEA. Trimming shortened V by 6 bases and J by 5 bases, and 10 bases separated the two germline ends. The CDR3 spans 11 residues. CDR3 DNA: TGCAGCGTGGTTACAGGGTATGGCTACACCTTC. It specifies CSVVTGYGYTF.

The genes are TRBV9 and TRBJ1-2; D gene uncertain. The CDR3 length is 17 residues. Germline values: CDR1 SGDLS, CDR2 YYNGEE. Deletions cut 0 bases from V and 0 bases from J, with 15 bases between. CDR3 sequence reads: CASSVAAGLDPNYGYTF. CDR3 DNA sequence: TGTGCCAGCAGCGTAGCGGCAGGATTGGATCCTAACTATGGCTACACCTTC. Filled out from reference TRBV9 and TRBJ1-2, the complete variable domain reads DSGVTQTPKHLITATGQRVTLRCSPRSGDLSVYWYQQSLDQGLQFLIQYYNGEERAKGNILERFSAQQFPDLHSELNLSSLELGDSALYFCASSVAAGLDPNYGYTFGSGTRLTVV.

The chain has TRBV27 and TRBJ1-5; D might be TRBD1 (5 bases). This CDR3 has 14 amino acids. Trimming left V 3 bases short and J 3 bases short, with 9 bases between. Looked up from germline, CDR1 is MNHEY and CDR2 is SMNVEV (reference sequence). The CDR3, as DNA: TGTGCCAGCAGTTTTCAGGGTACCAATCAGCCCCAGCATTTT. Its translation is CASSFQGTNQPQHF.

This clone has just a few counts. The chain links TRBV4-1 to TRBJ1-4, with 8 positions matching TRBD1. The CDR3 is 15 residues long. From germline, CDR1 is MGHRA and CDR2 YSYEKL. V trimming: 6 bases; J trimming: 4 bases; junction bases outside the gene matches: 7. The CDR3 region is CASSPFGTGNEKLFF. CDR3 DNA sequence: TGCGCCAGCAGTCCCTTTGGGACAGGTAATGAAAAACTGTTTTTT.

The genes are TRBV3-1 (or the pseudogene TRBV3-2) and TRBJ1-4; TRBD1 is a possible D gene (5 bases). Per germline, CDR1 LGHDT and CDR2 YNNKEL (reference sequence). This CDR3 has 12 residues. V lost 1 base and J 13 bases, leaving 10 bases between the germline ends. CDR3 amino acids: CASSQGGGRLFF. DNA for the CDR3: TGTGCCAGCAGCCAAGGGGGGGGGAGACTGTTTTTT.

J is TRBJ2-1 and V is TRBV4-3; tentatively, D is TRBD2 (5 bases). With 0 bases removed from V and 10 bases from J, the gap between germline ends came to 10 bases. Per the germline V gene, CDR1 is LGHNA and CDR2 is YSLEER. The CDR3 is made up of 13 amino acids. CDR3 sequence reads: CASSQDKGREQFF. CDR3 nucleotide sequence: TGCGCCAGCAGCCAAGATAAAGGGAGAGAGCAGTTCTTC.

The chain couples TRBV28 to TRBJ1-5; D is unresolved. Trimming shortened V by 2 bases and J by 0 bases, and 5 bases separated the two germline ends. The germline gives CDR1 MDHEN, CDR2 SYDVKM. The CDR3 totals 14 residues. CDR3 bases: TGTGCCAGCAGTTTACACAGTAGCAATCAGCCCCAGCATTTT. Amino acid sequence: CASSLHSSNQPQHF. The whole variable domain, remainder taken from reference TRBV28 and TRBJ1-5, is DVKVTQSSRYLVKRTGEKVFLECVQDMDHENMFWYRQDPGLGLRLIYFSYDVKMKEKGDIPEGYSVSREKKERFSLILESASTNQTSMYLCASSLHSSNQPQHFGDGTRLSIL.

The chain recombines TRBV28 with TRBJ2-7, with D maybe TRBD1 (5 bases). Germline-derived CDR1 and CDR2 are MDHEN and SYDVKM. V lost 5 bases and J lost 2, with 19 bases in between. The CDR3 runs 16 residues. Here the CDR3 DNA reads TGTGCCAGCAGTCCCCTCTCACAGGAAACCCCCTACGAGCAGTACTTC. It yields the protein CASSPLSQETPYEQYF.

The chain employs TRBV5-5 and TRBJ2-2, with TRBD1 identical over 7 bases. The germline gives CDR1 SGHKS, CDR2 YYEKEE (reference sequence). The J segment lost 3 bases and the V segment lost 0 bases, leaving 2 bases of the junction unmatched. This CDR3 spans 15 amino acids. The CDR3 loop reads CASSLVQGDTGELFF. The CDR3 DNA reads TGTGCCAGCAGCTTGGTTCAGGGGGACACCGGGGAGCTGTTTTTT.

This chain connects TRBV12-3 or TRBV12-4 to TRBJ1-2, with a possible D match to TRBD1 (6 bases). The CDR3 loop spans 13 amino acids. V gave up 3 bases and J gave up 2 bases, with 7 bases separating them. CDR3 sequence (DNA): TGTGCCAGCAGTTTGCAGGGGAACTATGGCTACACCTTC. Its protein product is CASSLQGNYGYTF.

The CDR3 here is CATSDLRTGSTGELFF. The CDR3 DNA reads as TGTGCCACCAGTGATTTGCGGACAGGGTCCACCGGGGAGCTGTTTTTT. This chain connects TRBV24-1 to TRBJ2-2, with TRBD1 matching over 8 bases. Per germline, CDR1 KGHDR and CDR2 SFDVKD. The V segment lost 0 bases and the J segment 4 bases; nucleotides outside the gene matches: 3. The CDR3 length is 16 residues.

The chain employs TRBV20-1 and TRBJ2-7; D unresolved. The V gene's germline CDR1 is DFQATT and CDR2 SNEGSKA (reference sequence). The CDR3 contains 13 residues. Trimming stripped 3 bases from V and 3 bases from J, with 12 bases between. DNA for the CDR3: TGCAGTGCTAGTGGTGTGTCAGGCTACGAGCAGTACTTC. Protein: CSASGVSGYEQYF.

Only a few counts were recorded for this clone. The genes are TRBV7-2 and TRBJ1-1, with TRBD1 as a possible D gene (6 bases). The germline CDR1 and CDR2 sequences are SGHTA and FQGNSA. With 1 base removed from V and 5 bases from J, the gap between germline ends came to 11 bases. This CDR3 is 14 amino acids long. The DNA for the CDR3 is TGTGCCAGCAGCTTAGAACAGGGCAGGACTGAAGCTTTCTTT. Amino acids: CASSLEQGRTEAFF.